This TCR beta chain was captured in a study of breast tumors, draining lymph nodes, adjacent tissues. This clonotype showed up many times. Its antigen is unidentified. Via MiXCR, TCRdb re-called the multiplex PCR reads, giving one row per CDR3 protein. Here the sample spans about 20,000 distinct CDR3 sequences, approximately 33% being singletons. Germline assignment: CDR1 ENHRY and CDR2 SYGVKD. The CDR3 length is 15 residues. V was pared by 0 bases and J by 9 bases, with 5 bases of the junction left unmatched. Whole-study findings and limits: Data only fit, rather than demonstrated, lymph node origin of most tumor T cells.

This rearrangement joins TRBV10-3 to TRBJ2-1, with 10 bases lining up with TRBD2. Sequencing used breast tumor tissue. This clonotype was sampled from a female donor with breast cancer. Some clones in this sample may be carry-over from other donors' samples. This CDR3 is CAISESLAGVVEQFF. DNA of the CDR3: TGTGCCATCAGTGAGTCTCTAGCGGGAGTGGTTGAGCAGTTCTTC.